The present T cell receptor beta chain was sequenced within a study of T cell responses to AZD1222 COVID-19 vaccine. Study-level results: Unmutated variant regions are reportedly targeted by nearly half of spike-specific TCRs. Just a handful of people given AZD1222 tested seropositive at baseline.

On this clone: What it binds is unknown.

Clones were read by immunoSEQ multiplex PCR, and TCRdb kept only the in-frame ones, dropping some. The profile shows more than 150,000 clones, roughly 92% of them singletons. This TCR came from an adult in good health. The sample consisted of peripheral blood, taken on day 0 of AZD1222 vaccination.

DNA for the CDR3: TGTGCCAGCAGCCAATCGGCCCAGAACACTGAAGCTTTCTTT. It specifies CASSQSAQNTEAFF. The V and J genes are TRBV16 and TRBJ1-1; D is uncertain. The CDR3 covers 14 residues. CDR1 KGHSY and CDR2 FQNENV come from the germline V gene. Trimming stripped 0 bases from V and 1 base from J, with 6 bases between.